This entry features one TCR beta chain sequence. Clones were read by immunoSEQ multiplex PCR, and TCRdb kept only the in-frame ones, dropping some. The sample consists of about 8,400 clones, about 90% of them appearing once. The data were taken from a study of STAT5B mutations in CD4+ large granular lymphocyte leukemia. V shed 2 bases and J shed 0 bases, with 20 bases lying between them. The CDR3 length is 19 residues. Looked up from germline, CDR1 is LNHDA and CDR2 is SQIVND (reference sequence). The sequenced sample was PBMCs. The J gene is TRBJ1-3, the V gene TRBV19; the D gene is possibly TRBD1 (6 bases). The receptor was derived from a woman aged 70-85 years with CD4+ T-cell large granular lymphocyte leukemia. The CDR3 here is CASSILGGTRFDSGNTIYF. CDR3 DNA sequence: TGTGCCAGTAGTATACTGGGCGGGACAAGGTTTGACTCTGGAAACACCATATATTTT.